Shown below are 13 T cell receptor beta chains from a single sample sequenced in a study of blood T cells in healthy people across ages. The authors ran a second PCR of 7 to 11 cycles using a sample-barcoded 5' primer and a J-beta primer mix. TCRdb analysed the 5' RACE reads with MiXCR anew, one entry per CDR3 protein. In the table there are 2 million or so distinct CDR3 sequences, 49% of which are singletons. The material sequenced was blood. These receptors all stem from a woman aged 40-49 years in good health.

The chain recombines TRBV20-1 with TRBJ2-5, with unresolved D. CDR3 length: 15 residues. Trimming removed 0 bases from V and 3 bases from J, with 14 bases in between. Germline lookup yields CDR1 DFQATT and CDR2 SNEGSKA (reference sequence). The CDR3 loop is CSARDRPGLEETQYF. The CDR3 DNA sequence: TGCAGTGCTAGAGATCGCCCCGGTTTGGAAGAGACCCAGTACTTC.

CDR3 amino acids: CASSQPPGHQETQYF. The CDR3 DNA follows: TGTGCCAGCAGCCAACCCCCGGGACACCAAGAGACCCAGTACTTC. This chain links TRBV3-1 with TRBJ2-5, with D perhaps being TRBD1 or TRBD2 (5 bases each). Deletions cut 2 bases from V and 0 bases from J, with 10 bases between. The CDR3 runs 15 residues. Per germline, CDR1 LGHDT and CDR2 YNNKEL (reference sequence).

This chain joins TRBV7-9 and TRBJ1-1; a weak D match, TRBD1 (6 bases). There are 18 residues in the CDR3. Germline V gene lookup returns CDR1 SEHNR and CDR2 FQNEAQ (reference sequence). The V end was cut by 3 bases, the J end by 0 bases, with 20 bases between. The CDR3 DNA is TGTGCCAGCAGCTTGGGTTTGAGGACAGCCAACATGAACACTGAAGCTTTCTTT. This encodes CASSLGLRTANMNTEAFF.

The J gene is TRBJ2-1, the V gene TRBV2, with TRBD1 matching over 7 bases. V lost 6 bases and J lost 8; bases outside the gene matches: 7. The CDR3 is 13 amino acids. Germline V gives CDR1 SNHLY, CDR2 FYNNEI. CDR3 sequence: CASRTGKGDEQFF. The CDR3 DNA reads as TGTGCCAGCAGGACAGGGAAGGGTGATGAGCAGTTCTTC. Full variable domain (rest looked up from reference TRBV2 and TRBJ2-1): EPEVTQTPSHQVTQMGQEVILRCVPISNHLYFYWYRQILGQKVEFLVSFYNNEISEKSEIFDDQFSVERPDGSNFTLKIRSTKLEDSAMYFCASRTGKGDEQFFGPGTRLTVL.

The CDR3: CSARPTTYEQYF. As DNA, the CDR3 is TGCAGTGCTAGACCGACTACCTACGAGCAGTACTTC. V usage is TRBV20-1 and J usage is TRBJ2-7, with D maybe TRBD2 (5 bases). Trimming took off 2 bases at V and 2 bases at J, with 7 bases between the two ends. The germline gives CDR1 DFQATT, CDR2 SNEGSKA (reference sequence). This CDR3 has 12 residues.

The chain is built from TRBV27 and TRBJ2-3; tentatively, D is TRBD2 (6 bases). The CDR3 has 14 residues. Per germline, CDR1 MNHEY and CDR2 SMNVEV (reference sequence). V shed 5 bases and J shed 2 bases, with 11 bases lying between them. The CDR3 loop is CASSAGRHTDTQYF. The CDR3 bases are TGTGCCAGCAGTGCGGGACGGCACACAGATACGCAGTATTTT.

This clonotype showed up just a few times. The rearrangement uses TRBV11-1 and TRBJ2-1; 12 nucleotides align to TRBD2. CDR1 SGHAT and CDR2 FQDESV come from the germline V gene (reference sequence). CDR3 size: 21 residues. The J segment lost 0 bases and the V segment lost 1 base, leaving 13 bases of the junction unmatched. This CDR3 is CASSLGALSTSGGSSYNEQFF. The CDR3, as DNA: TGTGCCAGCAGCTTAGGAGCCCTGTCAACTAGCGGGGGGAGCTCCTACAATGAGCAGTTCTTC.

V usage is TRBV4-3 and J usage is TRBJ2-5; no clear D. V was pared by 10 bases and J by 5 bases, with 8 bases between. The CDR3 consists of 10 residues. CDR1 and CDR2 (germline): LGHNA, YSLEER. The CDR3 nucleotides read TGCGCCACCCAGCATGAGACCCAGTACTTC. Protein sequence: CATQHETQYF.

This clonotype was seen only a few times. This sequence joins TRBV5-1 and TRBJ2-4; TRBD2 agrees at 9 bases. There are 15 residues in the CDR3. Unmatched junction bases numbered 11, after V lost 0 bases and J lost 13 bases. CDR1 and CDR2 from the germline V gene are SGHRS and YFSETQ. The CDR3 reads CASSLGVQQRGEQYF. CDR3 DNA sequence: TGCGCCAGCAGCTTGGGGGTGCAACAGCGGGGGGAGCAGTACTTC.

Comments on this clonotype: The DNA is omitted, as the CDR3 cannot be located on it reliably, and the CDR3 follows TCRdb's listing. V gene TRBV7-2 combines with J gene TRBJ2-1; the table's D call TRBD2 went unverified against the DNA. The CDR3 totals 13 residues, both ends included. Per germline, CDR1 SGHTA and CDR2 FQGNSA. CDR3 sequence: CASSVVAGGAGFF.

The rearrangement joins TRBV6-5 to TRBJ2-3, with TRBD2 matching over 7 bases. J was trimmed by 3 bases and V by 7 bases; bases with no gene match: 10. CDR3 size: 15 residues. Germline-derived CDR1 and CDR2 are MNHEY and SVGAGI. CDR3 bases: TGTGCCAGCACCTTAAACCGGGACTATACAGATACGCAGTATTTT. Encoded protein: CASTLNRDYTDTQYF.

This clonotype was picked up a small number of times. The gene calls are TRBV7-2 and TRBJ2-5; tentatively, D is TRBD1 (5 bases). CDR3 size: 15 residues. Germline CDR1 reads SGHTA; CDR2 reads FQGNSA. The V end lost 5 bases, the J end lost 0 bases, and 13 bases lay between the germline ends. The CDR3 protein is CASSPRPTDQETQYF. The CDR3 nucleotides read TGTGCCAGCAGCCCCAGGCCGACAGACCAAGAGACCCAGTACTTC.

CDR3 sequence: CASSQGIQYNEQFF. The CDR3 nucleotides read TGCGCCAGCAGCCAAGGTATACAGTACAATGAGCAGTTCTTC. This chain connects TRBV4-1 to TRBJ2-1; D is unclear. Trimming removed 1 base at V and 4 bases at J, with 8 bases between. Germline V gene lookup returns CDR1 MGHRA and CDR2 YSYEKL. The CDR3 spans 14 residues.